These 25 T cell receptor beta chains originate from one sample sequenced in a study of shared clonotypes between healthy human individuals. Repertoires were generated with immunoSEQ multiplex PCR, while TCRdb's copy carries only in-frame clones and drops some. The repertoire holds some 2 million clones, with about 95% as singletons. CD45RO-negative CD8 cells positively selected for CCR7 made up the naive population, which excluded terminally differentiated effector memory CD45RA+ cells. The sequenced sample was naive CD8+ T cells sorted from blood. The receptor source for this set is a young man in good health.

This chain links TRBV20-1 with TRBJ1-2; 9 positions match TRBD1. The CDR3 contains 11 residues. V lost 8 bases to trimming and J lost 9 bases; unmatched junction nucleotides: 7. CDR1 is DFQATT, CDR2 SNEGSKA, per germline (reference sequence). The CDR3 reads CSLGQGLSYTF. In DNA, the CDR3 is TGCAGTCTTGGACAGGGGCTCAGCTACACCTTC.

The chain employs TRBV9 and TRBJ2-1; D is unclear. The CDR3 has 15 residues. Per the germline V gene, CDR1 is SGDLS and CDR2 is YYNGEE. Between the trimmed V and J ends, which lost 0 bases and 9 bases, there was a span of 16 bases. The CDR3 is CASSVGGGPLGEQFF. DNA of the CDR3: TGTGCCAGCAGCGTAGGGGGTGGCCCCCTGGGTGAGCAGTTCTTC.

CDR3: CASSLEDMNTEAFF. The CDR3 DNA sequence: TGCGCCAGCAGCCTTGAGGACATGAACACTGAAGCTTTCTTT. The chain uses TRBV4-1 and TRBJ1-1; TRBD1 might be the D (5 bases). Germline CDR1 and CDR2: MGHRA and YSYEKL. V was pared by 4 bases and J by 0 bases, with 9 bases between. The length of the CDR3 is 14 residues.

With regard to this clone: Within the sample, other DNA sequences also encode this same CDR3. Written as DNA, the CDR3 is TGCGCCAGCAGCCAAGTGGAGGGCACAGATACGCAGTATTTT. It is translated as CASSQVEGTDTQYF. The chain uses TRBV4-1 and TRBJ2-3, with D tentatively TRBD2 (5 bases). The V gene lost 1 base and the J gene lost 1 base, with 6 bases spanning the gap. The CDR3 has 14 amino acids. Germline values: CDR1 MGHRA, CDR2 YSYEKL.

This rearrangement joins TRBV5-3 to TRBJ2-7, with TRBD1 matching over 7 bases. TRBV5-3 is treated as an ORF (open reading frame) with a function not yet certain. The V and J ends lost 0 bases and 5 bases, in that order; junction bases with no gene match: 14. This CDR3 has 17 amino acids. In DNA form, the CDR3 reads TGTGCCAGAAGCTTGGGCCCCTATGACAGGGACCAAGACGAGCAGTACTTC. Amino acids: CARSLGPYDRDQDEQYF.

V and J are TRBV4-1 and TRBJ1-5; 7 bases line up with TRBD1. CDR1 is MGHRA, CDR2 YSYEKL, per germline. The CDR3 has 15 residues. The J segment lost 4 bases and the V segment lost 4 bases, leaving 7 bases of the junction unmatched. The CDR3 DNA is TGCGCCAGCAGCCCCGAGGGACAGCCAAATCAGCCCCAGCATTTT. Encoded protein: CASSPEGQPNQPQHF.

The V call is TRBV6-5, the J call TRBJ2-1; unclear D gene. V was trimmed by 2 bases and J by 8 bases, leaving 10 bases between them. The CDR3 contains 13 residues. CDR1 and CDR2 (germline): MNHEY, SVGAGI. The CDR3 reads CASSYSRLDEQFF. As DNA, the CDR3 is TGTGCCAGCAGTTACAGCCGATTGGATGAGCAGTTCTTC.

V usage is TRBV27 and J usage is TRBJ2-1, with TRBD2 identical over 8 bases. After removal of 2 bases from V and 5 bases from J, the junction contained 2 bases not matched to a gene. Germline lookup yields CDR1 MNHEY and CDR2 SMNVEV (reference sequence). CDR3 size: 14 residues. This CDR3 is CASSLAGGNNEQFF. The DNA for the CDR3 is TGTGCCAGCAGTTTAGCGGGGGGAAACAATGAGCAGTTCTTC.

This chain connects TRBV5-6 to TRBJ1-1; D remains ambiguous. Germline values: CDR1 SGHDT, CDR2 YYEEEE. The CDR3 is made up of 15 amino acids. V lost 0 bases and J 1 base, leaving 10 bases between the germline ends. CDR3 region: CASSLALNSNTEAFF. The CDR3 DNA follows: TGTGCCAGCAGCTTGGCCTTAAACTCGAACACTGAAGCTTTCTTT.

The chain uses TRBV6-5 and TRBJ2-7; 9 nucleotides align to TRBD2. The CDR3 length is 16 residues. The V gene end was trimmed by 2 bases and the J gene end by 3 bases; junction bases not matched to a gene: 8. Germline loops: CDR1 MNHEY, CDR2 SVGAGI. The CDR3: CASSYPPSREGYEQYF. Written as DNA, the CDR3 is TGTGCCAGCAGTTACCCTCCGTCGCGGGAGGGCTACGAGCAGTACTTC.

This chain joins TRBV6-5 and TRBJ2-7; D gene uncertain. Per the germline V gene, CDR1 is MNHEY and CDR2 is SVGAGI. The germline V and J ends were trimmed by 2 bases and 5 bases, with 19 bases remaining between them. The CDR3 runs 16 residues. CDR3 coding DNA: TGTGCCAGCAGTTACATGGATGGCCTTCGCGTCGACGAGCAGTACTTC. Translation: CASSYMDGLRVDEQYF.

The J gene is TRBJ2-1, the V gene TRBV18, with 10 bases identical to TRBD2. This CDR3 region has 15 residues. Germline V gene sequence: CDR1 KGHSH, CDR2 LQKENI. Trimming took 4 bases from V and 4 from J; bases not matched to a gene: 4. The CDR3 here is CASSLSGGVYNEQFF. The CDR3 nucleotides are TGTGCCAGCTCACTCAGCGGGGGGGTTTACAATGAGCAGTTCTTC. Based on the CDR3 plus reference TRBV18 and TRBJ2-1, the full variable domain is NAGVMQNPRHLVRRRGQEARLRCSPMKGHSHVYWYRQLPEEGLKFMVYLQKENIIDESGMPKERFSAEFPKEGPSILRIQQVVRGDSAAYFCASSLSGGVYNEQFFGPGTRLTVL.

This clone was seen a few times. The same CDR3 also results from other DNA sequences found in this sample. V usage is TRBV29-1 and J usage is TRBJ2-1; D is unclear. The CDR3 has 10 residues. Trimming left V 3 bases short and J 5 bases short, with 2 bases between. Germline V gives CDR1 SQVTM, CDR2 ANQGSEA. The CDR3 DNA reads TGCAGCGTTGATGACAATGAGCAGTTCTTC. It is translated as CSVDDNEQFF.

V is TRBV5-1 and J is TRBJ2-5; TRBD2 aligns across 7 bases. The CDR3 has 15 residues. Germline trimming cut 0 bases from V and 1 base from J; bases unmatched to any gene: 3. From germline, CDR1 is SGHRS and CDR2 YFSETQ. CDR3 nucleotides: TGCGCCAGCAGCTTGGGGACTAGTTCCCAAGAGACCCAGTACTTC. It specifies CASSLGTSSQETQYF. The entire variable domain, with the rest obtained from reference TRBV5-1 and TRBJ2-5, is as follows: KAGVTQTPRYLIKTRGQQVTLSCSPISGHRSVSWYQQTPGQGLQFLFEYFSETQRNKGNFPGRFSGRQFSNSRSEMNVSTLELGDSALYLCASSLGTSSQETQYFGPGTRLLVL.

The chain recombines TRBV6-6 with TRBJ2-7; 8 positions agree with TRBD1. Per the germline V gene, CDR1 is MNHNY and CDR2 is SVGAGI (reference sequence). The CDR3 length is 12 residues. J gave up 7 bases and V 6 bases, and 5 bases lay outside the gene matches. The CDR3 nucleotides are TGTGCCAGCAGCCTGACAGGGGTGGAGCAGTACTTC. Its protein is CASSLTGVEQYF.

The V and J genes are TRBV27 and TRBJ2-7; D is possibly TRBD1 (6 bases). Trimming shortened V by 5 bases and J by 4 bases, and 15 bases separated the two germline ends. Germline-derived CDR1 and CDR2 are MNHEY and SMNVEV (reference sequence). The CDR3 covers 14 residues. The CDR3 sequence is CASSPQSDSYEQYF. CDR3 sequence (DNA): TGTGCCAGCAGTCCCCAATCGGACAGTTACGAGCAGTACTTC.

The CDR3 DNA follows: TGTGCCAGCAGTGAAGAACAGGACAGGGGCCACGAGCAGTACTTC. This sequence encodes CASSEEQDRGHEQYF. This sequence joins TRBV6-1 and TRBJ2-7; 9 positions match TRBD1. The CDR3 sequence is 15 residues long. V was pared by 1 base and J by 5 bases, with 6 bases of the junction left unmatched. Germline CDR1 MNHNS, CDR2 SASEGT.

As regards this clone: The same CDR3 also results from other DNA sequences found in this sample. The chain employs TRBV7-9 and TRBJ1-6, with D perhaps matching TRBD1 (6 bases). The CDR3 is 14 amino acids. Trimming pared 5 bases from V and 8 bases from J, leaving 13 bases between. The germline gives CDR1 SEHNR, CDR2 FQNEAQ (reference sequence). The CDR3 sequence: CASSRTGIDSPLHF. CDR3 coding DNA: TGTGCCAGCAGCCGCACAGGGATTGATTCACCCCTCCACTTT.

The gene calls are TRBV4-1 and TRBJ2-7; 7 positions match TRBD1. Germline CDR1 and CDR2: MGHRA and YSYEKL. V was pared by 5 bases and J by 2 bases, with 6 bases of the junction left unmatched. The CDR3 runs 14 residues. The CDR3 here is CASSTGQATYEQYF. CDR3 bases: TGCGCCAGCAGCACCGGACAGGCTACCTACGAGCAGTACTTC.

The chain uses TRBV29-1 and TRBJ2-1; D may be TRBD1 or TRBD2 (5 bases each). The germline V gene encodes CDR1 SQVTM and CDR2 ANQGSEA. The CDR3 contains 15 residues. V was pared by 3 bases and J by 1 base, with 13 bases between. The CDR3 region is CSVELGVSSYNEQFF. CDR3 in DNA: TGCAGCGTTGAGCTGGGGGTCTCATCCTACAATGAGCAGTTCTTC.

The chain couples TRBV6-5 to TRBJ1-1; 7 nucleotides match TRBD1. The CDR3 spans 14 residues. The V segment lost 7 bases and the J segment 0 bases; nucleotides outside the gene matches: 5. Germline V gene lookup returns CDR1 MNHEY and CDR2 SVGAGI. The CDR3 spells CASKLTGLNTEAFF. The DNA for the CDR3 is TGTGCCAGCAAATTGACAGGGTTGAACACTGAAGCTTTCTTT.

The CDR3 DNA reads TGCGCCAGCAGCCAAGATGAGCTAGCGGATTTAGAGACCCAGTACTTC. This codes for CASSQDELADLETQYF. V is TRBV4-1 and J is TRBJ2-5, with TRBD2 matching over 7 bases. This CDR3 has 16 amino acids. Losses at the gene ends were 0 bases for V and 4 bases for J; bases not matched to a gene: 8. Germline V lookup: CDR1 MGHRA, CDR2 YSYEKL.

The V and J genes are TRBV5-6 and TRBJ1-3; maybe TRBD1 (5 bases). CDR3 length: 18 residues. Trimming left V 0 bases short and J 0 bases short, with 16 bases between. CDR1 is SGHDT, CDR2 YYEEEE, per germline. Written as DNA, the CDR3 is TGTGCCAGCAGCTTGGCTGGGTGGGGCGATATCTCTGGAAACACCATATATTTT. Its translation is CASSLAGWGDISGNTIYF.

V gene TRBV28 combines with J gene TRBJ2-7; D is perhaps TRBD2 (6 bases). V gave up 3 bases and J gave up 7 bases, with 13 bases separating them. CDR3 size: 13 residues. The germline CDR1 and CDR2 sequences are MDHEN and SYDVKM. The CDR3 loop reads CASSLRTTREQYF. The CDR3 DNA reads TGTGCCAGCAGTTTGAGGACTACGAGGGAGCAGTACTTC.

The V gene is TRBV4-3, the J gene TRBJ2-7, with 7 bases lining up with TRBD2. CDR3 size: 15 residues. Per the germline V gene, CDR1 is LGHNA and CDR2 is YSLEER. The junction had 7 bases not matched to a gene; V was cut back by 2 bases and J by 3 bases. The CDR3 sequence is CASSQILAEDYEQYF. CDR3 DNA sequence: TGCGCCAGCAGCCAAATCCTAGCGGAGGACTACGAGCAGTACTTC.